The following is a T cell receptor beta chain sequence with its context. The data were produced by immunoSEQ multiplex PCR, yet TCRdb's version contains in-frame clones alone and is incomplete. The sample lists around 480,000 clones; about 79% were seen once. The CDR3 runs 14 residues. Germline CDR1 is SQVTM and CDR2 is ANQGSEA. V was pared by 4 bases and J by 9 bases, with 8 bases of the junction left unmatched. The data originate from a study of shared clonotypes between healthy human individuals. The TCR was taken from a woman aged 40 to 50 in good health. Some clones in this sample may be carry-over from other donors' samples. The V call is TRBV29-1, the J call TRBJ2-1, with 11 nucleotides matching TRBD2. What was sequenced was PBMCs. CDR3 amino acids: CSVAPTLAGGEQFF. CDR3 bases: TGCAGCGTTGCTCCAACTCTAGCGGGAGGTGAGCAGTTCTTC.